The clone carrying this T cell receptor beta chain was seen many times. Its specificity is not known. TCRdb processed the RACE reads anew with MiXCR; each CDR3 protein has one entry. The sample has around 110,000 distinct CDR3 sequences, around 12% seen once; the top ten hold 1.5% to 2%. The entry originates in a study of human T cells and chemical hapten exposure. Study-level results: Controls formed significantly fewer large CDR3 similarity clusters than expanded TCRs did.

Regarding time point: pre-sensitization, week 0. Indicated treatment: therapeutic diphenylcyclopropenone sensitization with weekly scalp DPC. At every patch-test visit, blood was drawn before the patch test was applied. CDR1 is SQVTM, CDR2 ANQGSEA, per germline. The ends were cut back, 6 bases at V and 9 bases at J, with 18 bases in the middle. There are 13 residues in the CDR3. This receptor was obtained from a woman between 50 and 59 years old with alopecia areata. Some clones in this sample may be carry-over from other donors' samples. The sample in question was whole blood, obtained in connection with sensitization to the hapten diphenylcyclopropenone (DPC). The chain joins TRBV29-1 to TRBJ2-1, with D perhaps assigned TRBD1 or TRBD2 (5 bases each). The CDR3 region is CSVGPPRKGEQFF. The DNA for the CDR3 is TGCAGCGTGGGACCTCCGCGCAAGGGTGAGCAGTTCTTC.